One and the same sample provided the 15 T cell receptor beta chains below, sequenced in a study of T-cell memory formation after mild COVID-19. Each CDR3 protein is one row after TCRdb ran MiXCR on the 5' RACE reads. Among 250,000 to 350,000 distinct CDR3 sequences listed, more than 15% were seen once. The specimen was PBMCs or a T cell subset sorted from them (not recorded which). The source of these receptors is a man aged 18 to 30 who had mild COVID-19 (a few samples of this study predate the infection). Cell type and time point are not known.

This clonotype appeared a few times. This chain links TRBV29-1 with TRBJ2-3; D not certain. V was clipped by 4 bases and J by 1 base, with 12 bases between them. The CDR3 length is 14 residues. In germline, CDR1 is SQVTM, CDR2 ANQGSEA. The CDR3 DNA reads as TGCAGCGTTGTCTCCCGAGTTCGCACAGATACGCAGTATTTT. It is translated as CSVVSRVRTDTQYF.

The chain recombines TRBV20-1 with TRBJ2-1; the D gene is possibly TRBD2 (6 bases). Trimming took 3 bases from V and 8 from J, leaving 17 bases between them. The CDR3 contains 14 residues. Germline CDR1 reads DFQATT; CDR2 reads SNEGSKA (reference sequence). The CDR3 region is CSARGTRGGDEQFF. As DNA, the CDR3 is TGCAGTGCTAGGGGCACGCGGGGCGGAGATGAGCAGTTCTTC.

This clonotype has only a few counts. The chain joins TRBV5-6 to TRBJ2-2, with D unclear. The V end lost 9 bases, the J end lost 3 bases, and 15 bases lay between the germline ends. The length of the CDR3 is 14 residues. CDR1 and CDR2 from the germline V gene are SGHDT and YYEEEE. The CDR3 here is CATRQTKDTGELFF. CDR3 DNA sequence: TGTGCCACCAGACAAACCAAGGACACCGGGGAGCTGTTTTTT.

The chain employs TRBV28 and TRBJ2-7; 10 nucleotides align to TRBD1. Germline V gives CDR1 MDHEN, CDR2 SYDVKM. After removal of 10 bases from V and 9 bases from J, the junction contained 9 bases not matched to a gene. The CDR3 runs 12 residues. CDR3 coding DNA: TGTGCCACCAACCCGGGACAGGGGTCGCAGTACGTC. This codes for CATNPGQGSQYV.

The V call is TRBV7-9, the J call TRBJ1-6; D gene unclear. CDR3 length equals 12 residues. Trimming took 2 bases from V and 10 from J, leaving 6 bases between them. Germline V CDR1 and CDR2: SEHNR, FQNEAQ (reference sequence). Written as DNA, the CDR3 is TGTGCCAGCAGCTTACCGAGCTCACCCCTCCACTTT. Encoded protein: CASSLPSSPLHF.

This clonotype was found a few times. This chain uses TRBV7-2 with TRBJ1-5; no clear D gene. In germline, CDR1 is SGHTA, CDR2 FQGNSA. With 4 bases removed from V and 6 bases from J, the gap between germline ends came to 16 bases. There are 15 residues in the CDR3. The chain's CDR3 is CASSSSALGFQPQHF. CDR3 bases: TGTGCCAGCAGCTCAAGCGCGTTGGGATTTCAGCCCCAGCATTTT.

The chain carries TRBV6-5 and TRBJ1-6; perhaps TRBD1 as D (6 bases). The V gene lost 6 bases and the J gene lost 13 bases, with 31 bases spanning the gap. CDR3 size: 18 residues. Germline V CDR1 and CDR2: MNHEY, SVGAGI. CDR3 bases: TGTGCCAGCAGCCACGAACCCGGCCCGGGGGGCGGCGGTCGGCCCCTCCACTTT. Its protein product is CASSHEPGPGGGGRPLHF.

This chain joins TRBV7-2 and TRBJ2-5; either TRBD1 or TRBD2 may supply D (7 bases each). CDR1 and CDR2 from the germline V gene are SGHTA and FQGNSA. Trimming left V 4 bases short and J 5 bases short, with 17 bases between. The CDR3 length is 15 residues. CDR3 in amino acids: CASSSGGGQWETQYF. In DNA, the CDR3 is TGTGCCAGCAGCTCAGGGGGGGGGCAGTGGGAGACCCAGTACTTC.

The V and J genes are TRBV29-1 and TRBJ2-5; 8 bases map to TRBD1. Germline V lookup: CDR1 SQVTM, CDR2 ANQGSEA. The CDR3 spans 15 residues. V lost 6 bases, J lost 3 bases, and 12 bases stayed unmatched. The CDR3 DNA reads as TGCAGCGTGCGGACAGGGCGGGTTGGGGAAGAGACCCAGTACTTC. It is translated as CSVRTGRVGEETQYF. The complete variable domain, with remaining parts taken from reference TRBV29-1 and TRBJ2-5, reads SAVISQKPSRDICQRGTSLTIQCQVDSQVTMMFWYRQQPGQSLTLIATANQGSEATYESGFVIDKFPISRPNLTFSTLTVSNMSPEDSSIYLCSVRTGRVGEETQYFGPGTRLLVL.

This clonotype was seen a handful of times. This chain connects TRBV7-2 to TRBJ2-3; D remains ambiguous. Trimming shortened V by 4 bases and J by 2 bases, and 7 bases separated the two germline ends. Looked up from germline, CDR1 is SGHTA and CDR2 is FQGNSA. CDR3 length equals 13 residues. The CDR3 nucleotides read TGTGCCAGCAGCTCGCTGTACACAGATACGCAGTATTTT. Amino acid sequence: CASSSLYTDTQYF.

The chain has TRBV27 and TRBJ1-6, with TRBD1 identical over 9 bases. This CDR3 has 16 residues. The germline V gene has CDR1 MNHEY and CDR2 SMNVEV (reference sequence). Trimming cost V 5 bases and J 9 bases; bases outside gene matches: 11. CDR3 amino acids: CASSPHPGTGFSPLHF. CDR3 bases: TGTGCCAGCAGTCCTCACCCCGGGACAGGGTTTTCACCCCTCCACTTT.

V is TRBV7-9 and J is TRBJ2-1; 7 nucleotides line up with TRBD1. The CDR3 sequence is 15 residues long. Per germline, CDR1 SEHNR and CDR2 FQNEAQ (reference sequence). V dropped 5 bases and J dropped 3; count of bases not matched to a gene: 7. DNA of the CDR3: TGTGCCAGCAGCGCAACGGGACAGAACTACAATGAGCAGTTCTTC. This codes for CASSATGQNYNEQFF.

This clonotype showed up just a few times. This rearrangement joins TRBV7-2 to TRBJ2-5, with D uncertain. The CDR3 contains 12 residues. Germline CDR1 reads SGHTA; CDR2 reads FQGNSA. The germline V and J ends were trimmed by 5 bases and 5 bases, with 9 bases remaining between them. This CDR3 reads CASSGVSETQYF. For the CDR3, the DNA is TGTGCCAGCAGCGGGGTTAGCGAGACCCAGTACTTC.

This clonotype came up a few times. The J gene is TRBJ2-1, the V gene TRBV4-2; TRBD2 matches 11 bases. CDR1 is LGHNA, CDR2 YNFKEQ, per germline. The CDR3 is 16 amino acids. V dropped 4 bases and J dropped 6; count of bases not matched to a gene: 8. As DNA, the CDR3 is TGTGCCAGCAGCCTTCTCCGACTAGCGGGGCTCAATGAGCAGTTCTTC. Translating gives CASSLLRLAGLNEQFF.

V and J are TRBV4-3 and TRBJ1-1; D unresolved. CDR1 is LGHNA and CDR2 is YSLEER in the germline V gene. Trimming took 4 bases from V and 6 from J, leaving 15 bases between them. The CDR3 totals 14 residues. The CDR3 DNA sequence: TGCGCCAGCAGCCTAACCCTGGGATCCTCTGAAGCTTTCTTT. As protein: CASSLTLGSSEAFF.